This T cell receptor beta chain was sequenced during a study of control samples from healthy donors and cancer patients. Repertoires were generated with immunoSEQ multiplex PCR, while TCRdb's copy carries only in-frame clones and drops some. There are roughly 450,000 clones in the sample; more than 80% occur only once, and over 5.5% lies in the top ten. The CDR3 loop spans 16 amino acids. The trim removed 5 bases at V and 7 bases at J, leaving 9 bases unmatched. From germline, CDR1 is SGHRS and CDR2 YFSETQ. This rearrangement joins TRBV5-1 to TRBJ1-4; 12 bases align to TRBD1. This TCR derives from a man in his forties or fifties with head and neck cancer. Source material: PBMCs. CDR3 DNA: TGCGCCAGCAGGGCCGGGACAGGGGGCGCGTCTGAAAAACTGTTTTTT. It is translated as CASRAGTGGASEKLFF. Full variable domain (rest looked up from reference TRBV5-1 and TRBJ1-4): KAGVTQTPRYLIKTRGQQVTLSCSPISGHRSVSWYQQTPGQGLQFLFEYFSETQRNKGNFPGRFSGRQFSNSRSEMNVSTLELGDSALYLCASRAGTGGASEKLFFGSGTQLSVL.